There are a few counts of the clone carrying this T cell receptor beta chain. The antigen is undetermined. Library preparation for TCR beta used quantitative 5'-RACE with molecular barcodes. TCRdb used MiXCR to reprocess the 5' RACE reads, holding one entry per CDR3 protein. The sample contains approximately 140,000 distinct CDR3 sequences, around 9% of which appear only once. The data stem from a study of CD8 T cells in ankylosing spondylitis. Study results and caveats: Some motif variants were previously reported in reactive arthritis synovial fluid and blood. Seemingly characteristic of ankylosing spondylitis blood was a TCR beta motif consisting of fewer than 10 highly homologous variants. It was reported that disease-linked clones were significantly enriched in matched ankylosing spondylitis synovial fluid.

V was trimmed by 2 bases and J by 5 bases, leaving 12 bases between them. The CDR3 runs to 14 residues. Germline V CDR1 and CDR2: KGHSH, LQKENI. The sequenced material came from blood, either unsorted or a sorted T cell fraction (not recorded which). The V call is TRBV18, the J call TRBJ2-5, with D possibly TRBD2 on 5 matching bases. The sequence was collected from a male donor with ankylosing spondylitis or in good health (not recorded which). Written as DNA, the CDR3 is TGTGCCAGCTCACCAGAGGGCAGAACGGAGACCCAGTACTTC. Protein product: CASSPEGRTETQYF.